This T cell receptor (beta chain) was documented in a study of identical twins. This clonotype was observed a handful of times. TCRdb called the 5' RACE reads again in MiXCR, with one record for every CDR3 protein. Among 220,000 or so distinct CDR3 sequences listed, about 7% were seen once. A further study also used this sample, focusing on yellow fever vaccine responses in identical twins.

Input material: memory (CD45RO+) T cells sorted from blood. The sequence was obtained from a woman under 30 in good health.

The CDR3 reads CASSYTLSDRRHNEQFF. In DNA form, the CDR3 reads TGTGCCAGCAGTTACACGTTAAGCGACAGGAGGCACAATGAGCAGTTCTTC. The V call is TRBV6-2 or TRBV6-3, the J call TRBJ2-1; maybe TRBD1 (6 bases). CDR3 length equals 17 residues. The V end was cut by 2 bases, the J end by 5 bases, with 19 bases between. Germline lookup yields CDR1 MNHEY and CDR2 SVGEGT.